This T cell receptor beta chain was profiled in a study of Ad26.COV2.S vaccination and SARS-CoV-2 variants. Turning to the study itself: By the intramuscular route, Ad26.COV2.S was given once, or twice 56 days apart. Study-wide findings and caveats: Possibly, TCR breadth and depth analyses underestimated total T cell responses.

Treatment of the sample: some 19 received Ad26.COV2.S at low or high dose, single or two shots; about 5 received placebo; per-sample allocation not given. Specimens were obtained on day 63 following the first vaccine or placebo injection. The data were produced by immunoSEQ multiplex PCR, yet TCRdb's version contains in-frame clones alone and is incomplete. The table records around 380,000 clones, approximately 90% of them present only once. The CDR3 is 13 residues long. Germline CDR1 reads PRHDT; CDR2 reads FYEKMQ (reference sequence). Trimming took off 5 bases at V and 2 bases at J, with 10 bases between the two ends. This clone has a single count. The antigen remains undetermined.

The TCR originated in a person aged 18-65 years who received the Ad26.COV2.S COVID-19 vaccine or a placebo. The sample here was peripheral blood, taken in a trial of Ad26.COV2.S vaccine versus placebo. This chain connects TRBV13 to TRBJ2-7; TRBD1 or TRBD2 may be the D gene (5 bases each). The CDR3 bases are TGTGCCAGCAGCAGTGGGACGGCCTACGAGCAGTACTTC. Its translation: CASSSGTAYEQYF.